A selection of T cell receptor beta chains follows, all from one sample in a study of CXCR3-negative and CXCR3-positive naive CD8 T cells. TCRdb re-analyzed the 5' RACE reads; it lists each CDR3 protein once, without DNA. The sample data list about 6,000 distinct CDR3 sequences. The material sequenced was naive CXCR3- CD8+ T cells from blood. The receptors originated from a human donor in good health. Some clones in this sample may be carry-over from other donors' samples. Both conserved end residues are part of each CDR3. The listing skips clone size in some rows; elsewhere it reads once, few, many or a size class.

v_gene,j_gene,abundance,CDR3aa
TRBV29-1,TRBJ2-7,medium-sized,CSGGISSYEQYF
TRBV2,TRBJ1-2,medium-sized,CASSKVLILNYGYTF
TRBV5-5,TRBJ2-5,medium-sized,CASSLPDSIQETQYF
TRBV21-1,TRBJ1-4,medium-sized,CASSKATGALFF
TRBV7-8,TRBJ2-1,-,CASSLAGGWINEQFF
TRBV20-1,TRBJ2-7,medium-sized,CSAPRGYEQYF
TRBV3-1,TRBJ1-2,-,CASSQVGQRSYGYTF
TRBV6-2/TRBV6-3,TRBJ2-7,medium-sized,CASSPNRGGRAVYEQYF
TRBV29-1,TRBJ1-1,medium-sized,CSVEELERGTEAFF
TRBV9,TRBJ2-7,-,CASSPSGYEQYF